One and the same sample provided the 24 T cell receptor beta chains below, sequenced in a study of beta chain features in type 1 diabetes. Their target antigens are unknown. General observations from the study: The study found moderately but significantly shorter TCRB CDR3s in all four CD4+ subsets of Type 1 diabetes patients.

Reverse transcription of all isolated RNA meant that expressed TCRB transcripts were sequenced. This table comes from immunoSEQ multiplex PCR, and its TCRdb copy is limited to in-frame clones, with some not included. Of roughly 340,000 clones listed, 13% are singletons. Sequenced: naive CD4+ T cells from blood. All receptors come from a woman under 30 with type 1 diabetes.

V gene TRBV6-5 combines with J gene TRBJ2-7; the D gene is possibly TRBD1 (7 bases). Trimming took 5 bases from V and 5 from J, leaving 13 bases between them. The germline V gene encodes CDR1 MNHEY and CDR2 SVGAGI. The CDR3 extends over 13 amino acids. In nucleotides, the CDR3 is TGTGCCAGCAGTCGACAGGGAGGCCACGAGCAGTACGTC. As protein: CASSRQGGHEQYV.

The genes are TRBV7-9 and TRBJ2-3; D is perhaps TRBD1 (5 bases). V was shortened by 5 bases and J by 2 bases, with 14 bases between the two germline ends. Germline-derived CDR1 and CDR2 are SEHNR and FQNEAQ (reference sequence). This CDR3 comprises 15 residues. The CDR3 DNA follows: TGTGCCAGCAGCCCACAGGAGATCTTCACAGATACGCAGTATTTT. Translating it yields CASSPQEIFTDTQYF.

The CDR3 spells CASSPPHQDNEQFF. Written as DNA, the CDR3 is TGTGCCAGCTCACCCCCCCATCAGGACAATGAGCAGTTCTTC. The gene calls are TRBV18 and TRBJ2-1; D is unclear. Germline CDR1 is KGHSH and CDR2 is LQKENI. Trimming removed 3 bases at V and 5 bases at J, with 11 bases between. The length of the CDR3 is 14 residues. The variable domain in full, with the rest retrieved from reference TRBV18 and TRBJ2-1, is NAGVMQNPRHLVRRRGQEARLRCSPMKGHSHVYWYRQLPEEGLKFMVYLQKENIIDESGMPKERFSAEFPKEGPSILRIQQVVRGDSAAYFCASSPPHQDNEQFFGPGTRLTVL.

This rearrangement joins TRBV5-1 to TRBJ2-5, with D maybe TRBD2 (5 bases). The germline V gene encodes CDR1 SGHRS and CDR2 YFSETQ. V was clipped by 2 bases and J by 5 bases, with 16 bases between them. The CDR3 extends over 15 amino acids. CDR3 DNA sequence: TGCGCCAGCAGCTTAGTACTAGAGGGATGGGAGACCCAGTACTTC. Residues: CASSLVLEGWETQYF.

This clone came up a few times. The chain couples TRBV2 to TRBJ1-2, with 9 bases matching TRBD1. V was pared by 6 bases and J by 7 bases, with 6 bases of the junction left unmatched. The CDR3 has 13 amino acids. The germline CDR1 and CDR2 sequences are SNHLY and FYNNEI. Here the CDR3 reads CASSVGTGLGYTF. Written as DNA, the CDR3 is TGTGCCAGCAGCGTAGGGACAGGGCTTGGCTACACCTTC.

A few counts support this clone. This sequence joins TRBV5-6 and TRBJ1-2; 7 bases are shared with TRBD1. Germline-derived CDR1 and CDR2 are SGHDT and YYEEEE. The V and J ends lost 2 bases and 4 bases, in that order; junction bases with no gene match: 5. There are 14 residues in the CDR3. The CDR3 region has the DNA TGTGCCAGCAGCTTTGGGGGACAGTTCTATGGCTACACCTTC. Its translation is CASSFGGQFYGYTF.

The chain recombines TRBV6-6 with TRBJ1-2; D is uncertain. Germline-derived CDR1 and CDR2 are MNHNY and SVGAGI (reference sequence). CDR3 size: 14 residues. Trimming left V 2 bases short and J 2 bases short, with 9 bases between. CDR3 sequence (DNA): TGTGCCAGCAGTTACGGCAGAGGCAACTATGGCTACACCTTC. It codes for CASSYGRGNYGYTF.

The J gene is TRBJ1-2, the V gene TRBV30; D is perhaps TRBD1 (6 bases). Per the germline V gene, CDR1 is GTSNPN and CDR2 is SVGIG (reference sequence). This CDR3 comprises 14 residues. Trimming cost V 4 bases and J 7 bases, with 19 bases left between them. The DNA for the CDR3 is TGTGCCTGGACCTCGAGGCCGGGGGGCCGTGGCTACACCTTC. Protein: CAWTSRPGGRGYTF.

This clone has just a few counts. CDR3 nucleotide sequence: TGTGCCAGCAGTTTAATTCACAGGGGAACTGAAGCTTTCTTT. This encodes CASSLIHRGTEAFF. The gene calls are TRBV27 and TRBJ1-1; TRBD1 matches 7 bases. Trimming cost V 2 bases and J 5 bases; bases outside gene matches: 5. CDR1 and CDR2 from the germline V gene are MNHEY and SMNVEV (reference sequence). The CDR3 contains 14 residues.

The rearrangement links TRBV18 to TRBJ2-1; TRBD2 is a possible D gene (5 bases). Germline CDR1 and CDR2: KGHSH and LQKENI. There are 16 residues in the CDR3. V gave up 2 bases and J gave up 0 bases, with 11 bases separating them. In DNA form, the CDR3 reads TGTGCCAGCTCACCAGCTAGCCTTAGCTCCTACAATGAGCAGTTCTTC. Its translation is CASSPASLSSYNEQFF.

The gene calls are TRBV28 and TRBJ2-5, with D uncertain. Trimming removed 1 base from V and 3 bases from J, with 3 bases in between. The CDR3 has 12 amino acids. Germline CDR1 and CDR2: MDHEN and SYDVKM. CDR3 sequence: CASSLFEETQYF. The CDR3 DNA is TGTGCCAGCAGTTTATTCGAAGAGACCCAGTACTTC.

CDR3 amino acids: CASSERVTGTDTQYF. CDR3 bases: TGTGCCAGCAGTGAGAGGGTCACGGGCACAGATACGCAGTATTTT. The rearrangement joins TRBV2 to TRBJ2-3; D may be TRBD2 (5 bases). This CDR3 is 15 amino acids long. Trimming shortened V by 3 bases and J by 1 base, and 11 bases separated the two germline ends. Germline assignment: CDR1 SNHLY and CDR2 FYNNEI. Full variable domain (missing parts from reference TRBV2 and TRBJ2-3): EPEVTQTPSHQVTQMGQEVILRCVPISNHLYFYWYRQILGQKVEFLVSFYNNEISEKSEIFDDQFSVERPDGSNFTLKIRSTKLEDSAMYFCASSERVTGTDTQYFGPGTRLTVL.

Only a few counts were recorded for this clone. V gene TRBV30 combines with J gene TRBJ2-3, with 13 bases aligning to TRBD2. Unmatched junction bases numbered 15, after V lost 0 bases and J lost 6 bases. The CDR3 runs 19 residues. Germline CDR1 and CDR2: GTSNPN and SVGIG (reference sequence). The CDR3, as DNA: TGTGCCTGGAGTGTACGGCCGGGACTAGCGGGACGACCGTGGGATACGCAGTATTTT. This codes for CAWSVRPGLAGRPWDTQYF.

This clone was observed a few times. The rearrangement uses TRBV29-1 and TRBJ2-2; D remains unclear. The germline V and J ends were trimmed by 5 bases and 1 base, with 11 bases remaining between them. Germline-derived CDR1 and CDR2 are SQVTM and ANQGSEA. The CDR3 length is 14 residues. The CDR3 region is CSVRSYKNTGELFF. In DNA form, the CDR3 reads TGCAGCGTTCGATCGTACAAGAACACCGGGGAGCTGTTTTTT.

There are a few counts of this clone. The chain couples TRBV7-9 to TRBJ2-1; 10 bases match TRBD2. The germline gives CDR1 SEHNR, CDR2 FQNEAQ (reference sequence). The V and J ends lost 5 bases and 2 bases, in that order; junction bases with no gene match: 3. This CDR3 contains 15 residues. The CDR3 DNA sequence: TGTGCCAGCAGCGAGAGCGGGAGGGCCTACAATGAGCAGTTCTTC. Translated, it gives CASSESGRAYNEQFF.

The chain uses TRBV5-1 and TRBJ2-3, with TRBD2 as a possible D gene (6 bases). Germline V gene sequence: CDR1 SGHRS, CDR2 YFSETQ. V was trimmed by 3 bases and J by 4 bases, leaving 18 bases between them. This CDR3 comprises 16 residues. CDR3 sequence (DNA): TGCGCCAGCAGCTACGGTCCCCTAGCGTTGGCAGATACGCAGTATTTT. Protein product: CASSYGPLALADTQYF. Using reference TRBV5-1 and TRBJ2-3 for the parts outside the CDR3, the full variable domain is KAGVTQTPRYLIKTRGQQVTLSCSPISGHRSVSWYQQTPGQGLQFLFEYFSETQRNKGNFPGRFSGRQFSNSRSEMNVSTLELGDSALYLCASSYGPLALADTQYFGPGTRLTVL.

The V call is TRBV6-5, the J call TRBJ2-1; TRBD1 agrees at 10 bases. V was clipped by 6 bases and J by 14 bases; unmatched bases: 4. Germline CDR1 and CDR2: MNHEY and SVGAGI. CDR3 size: 11 residues. CDR3 sequence: CASSKGTGEFF. CDR3 sequence (DNA): TGTGCCAGCAGCAAGGGGACAGGGGAGTTCTTC.

The rearrangement joins TRBV5-1 to TRBJ2-1; 7 bases match TRBD2. In germline, CDR1 is SGHRS, CDR2 YFSETQ. The V and J ends lost 0 bases and 5 bases, in that order; junction bases with no gene match: 8. This CDR3 spans 16 amino acids. As DNA, the CDR3 is TGCGCCAGCAGCTTGGTGTCGGGGGGACCCAACAATGAGCAGTTCTTC. This encodes CASSLVSGGPNNEQFF.

This clone was recorded a few times. This chain links TRBV5-1 with TRBJ1-2; 7 bases align to TRBD1. The germline V gene has CDR1 SGHRS and CDR2 YFSETQ. CDR3 length: 13 residues. V gave up 5 bases and J gave up 4 bases; unmatched junction bases: 5. This chain's CDR3 is CASRQTGVYGYTF. CDR3 DNA sequence: TGCGCCAGCAGACAAACAGGGGTCTATGGCTACACCTTC.

Only a few counts were recorded for this clone. The V gene is TRBV6-5, the J gene TRBJ1-3; D gene ambiguous. The germline V gene encodes CDR1 MNHEY and CDR2 SVGAGI. The CDR3 is made up of 12 amino acids. V lost 7 bases and J lost 0, with 4 bases in between. The CDR3 sequence: CASTGSGNTIYF. The CDR3, as DNA: TGTGCCAGCACCGGCTCTGGAAACACCATATATTTT.

This clone was counted only a few times. The rearrangement joins TRBV16 to TRBJ2-7, with 7 bases matching TRBD1. The CDR3 is 14 residues long. From germline, CDR1 is KGHSY and CDR2 FQNENV. Unmatched junction bases numbered 2, after V lost 0 bases and J lost 3 bases. For the CDR3, the DNA is TGTGCCAGCAGCCAATCGACAGGGAGCTACGAGCAGTACGTC. Its protein product is CASSQSTGSYEQYV.

In this sample, this clone turned up a few times. The J gene is TRBJ2-7, the V gene TRBV28; 8 positions match TRBD1. The junction had 4 bases not matched to a gene; V was cut back by 4 bases and J by 2 bases. The CDR3 sequence is 14 residues long. CDR1 is MDHEN and CDR2 is SYDVKM in the germline V gene. The CDR3 bases are TGTGCCAGCAGTTGGACAGGGACGGCCTACGAGCAGTACTTC. Translated, it gives CASSWTGTAYEQYF.

The chain combines TRBV18 with TRBJ1-2; 10 nucleotides line up with TRBD1. V was clipped by 0 bases and J by 8 bases; unmatched bases: 3. The CDR3 consists of 14 residues. CDR1 and CDR2 (germline): KGHSH, LQKENI. The CDR3 reads CASSPPDRGLGYTF. CDR3 DNA: TGTGCCAGCTCACCACCAGACAGGGGGCTCGGCTACACCTTC.

This clone was seen only a few times. The CDR3 is CASSWDRRTDTQYF. CDR3 sequence (DNA): TGTGCCAGCAGCTGGGACAGACGCACAGATACGCAGTATTTT. The chain couples TRBV5-4 to TRBJ2-3; TRBD1 agrees at 7 bases. Germline CDR1 is SGHNT and CDR2 is YYREEE (reference sequence). The ends lost 3 bases at V and 1 base at J; junction bases unmatched: 2. CDR3 length equals 14 residues.